Following are 2 T cell receptor beta chains from one sample sequenced in a study of OX40 agonist ivuxolimab in advanced cancers. Sequenced by immunoSEQ multiplex PCR; TCRdb stores in-frame clones only, minus some. The sample records some 65,000 clones, approximately 86% being singletons. The specimen was CD4+ or CD8+ T cells sorted from blood, collected in a trial of the OX40 agonist ivuxolimab. Receptor source: an adult with an advanced solid tumor such as melanoma, head and neck, liver or kidney cancer.

The V and J genes are TRBV6-5 and TRBJ2-2; D ambiguous. V was pared by 0 bases and J by 6 bases, with 11 bases between. The germline CDR1 and CDR2 sequences are MNHEY and SVGAGI. The CDR3 extends over 15 amino acids. The CDR3 protein is CASSYSGFRPGELFF. The DNA of the CDR3 is TGTGCCAGCAGTTACTCAGGATTCCGTCCCGGGGAGCTGTTTTTT.

The chain has TRBV6-6 and TRBJ1-2, with D possibly TRBD1 on 5 matching bases. This CDR3 is 12 amino acids long. The V gene's germline CDR1 is MNHNY and CDR2 SVGAGI (reference sequence). Trimming removed 10 bases from V and 5 bases from J, with 14 bases in between. The CDR3 here is CATRQGGYGYTF. As DNA, the CDR3 is TGTGCCACGCGCCAGGGAGGATATGGCTACACCTTC.